These 31 T cell receptor beta chains share one sample of origin, sequenced in a study of shared T cell receptors in the human thymus. Using immunoSEQ multiplex PCR, the repertoire was profiled, and TCRdb retains in-frame clones only, with some absent. The table includes some 400,000 clones, 95% detected once. The sample consisted of thymocytes. The receptors stem from a human donor.

The gene calls are TRBV15 and TRBJ1-1, with D possibly TRBD1 on 6 matching bases. This CDR3 region has 16 residues. Per germline, CDR1 LNHNV and CDR2 YYDKDF (reference sequence). Trimming cost V 2 bases and J 0 bases, with 13 bases left between them. CDR3 bases: TGTGCCACCAGCAGACTGGACAGTAACCTGAACACTGAAGCTTTCTTT. It yields the protein CATSRLDSNLNTEAFF. The full variable domain, in which reference TRBV15 and TRBJ1-1 provide the parts outside the CDR3, is DAMVIQNPRYQVTQFGKPVTLSCSQTLNHNVMYWYQQKSSQAPKLLFHYYDKDFNNEADTPDNFQSRRPNTSFCFLDIRSPGLGDTAMYLCATSRLDSNLNTEAFFGQGTRLTVV.

V and J are TRBV10-3 and TRBJ1-2; no clear D. The germline gives CDR1 ENHRY, CDR2 SYGVKD. The CDR3 extends over 13 amino acids. V was shortened by 3 bases and J by 0 bases, with 5 bases between the two germline ends. CDR3 nucleotides: TGTGCCATCAGTGATTCAGCTAACTATGGCTACACCTTC. Amino acid sequence: CAISDSANYGYTF.

The chain has TRBV7-9 and TRBJ2-1; 8 bases agree with TRBD2. CDR3 length: 17 residues. J lost 0 bases, V lost 1 base, and 5 bases had no gene match. Per the germline V gene, CDR1 is SEHNR and CDR2 is FQNEAQ (reference sequence). CDR3 coding DNA: TGTGCCAGCAGCTTAGGCGGACTAGCCCTCTCCTACAATGAGCAGTTCTTC. Amino acids: CASSLGGLALSYNEQFF. Drawing the rest from reference TRBV7-9 and TRBJ2-1, the complete variable domain is DTGVSQNPRHKITKRGQNVTFRCDPISEHNRLYWYRQTLGQGPEFLTYFQNEAQLEKSRLLSDRFSAERPKGSFSTLEIQRTEQGDSAMYLCASSLGGLALSYNEQFFGPGTRLTVL.

Comment on this clone: Distinct nucleotide sequences in the sample also encode this CDR3. Written as DNA, the CDR3 is TGTGCCAGCAGCGTAGGGGGTAGCTCCTACGAGCAGTACTTC. This codes for CASSVGGSSYEQYF. The chain joins TRBV9 to TRBJ2-7; D is uncertain. The CDR3 runs to 14 residues. Trimming left V 0 bases short and J 0 bases short, with 7 bases between. Germline V gives CDR1 SGDLS, CDR2 YYNGEE.

This chain links TRBV13 with TRBJ1-1; no clear D. Germline V gene data show CDR1 as PRHDT and CDR2 as FYEKMQ (reference sequence). The CDR3 sequence is 14 residues long. Trimming stripped 4 bases from V and 4 bases from J, with 13 bases between. In DNA form, the CDR3 reads TGTGCCAGCAGCTCCCGACTCCATCGCACTGAAGCTTTCTTT. It codes for CASSSRLHRTEAFF.

With regard to this clone: The same CDR3 also results from other DNA sequences found in this sample. This sequence joins TRBV15 and TRBJ2-6, with unresolved D. V was cut by 5 bases and J by 0 bases, with 20 bases left in between. Germline CDR1 LNHNV, CDR2 YYDKDF (reference sequence). CDR3 length equals 19 residues. The CDR3 DNA sequence: TGTGCCACCAGCGGGGTCCGGGCCGCGATCCCCTCTGGGGCCAACGTCCTGACTTTC. Its protein product is CATSGVRAAIPSGANVLTF.

This chain links TRBV30 with TRBJ2-1; no firm D call. The germline gives CDR1 GTSNPN, CDR2 SVGIG (reference sequence). V was trimmed by 4 bases and J by 2 bases, leaving 3 bases between them. The length of the CDR3 is 11 residues. The CDR3 region is CAWTTYNEQFF. CDR3 nucleotides: TGTGCCTGGACTACCTACAATGAGCAGTTCTTC.

The V and J genes are TRBV5-1 and TRBJ2-2, with TRBD2 matching over 14 bases. The CDR3 covers 17 residues. Germline V gene data show CDR1 as SGHRS and CDR2 as YFSETQ. J lost 3 bases, V lost 4 bases, and 5 bases had no gene match. As DNA, the CDR3 is TGCGCCAGCAGCCAGACTAGCGGGAGGGTTTACACCGGGGAGCTGTTTTTT. Translation: CASSQTSGRVYTGELFF. The full variable domain, with the rest looked up from reference TRBV5-1 and TRBJ2-2, is KAGVTQTPRYLIKTRGQQVTLSCSPISGHRSVSWYQQTPGQGLQFLFEYFSETQRNKGNFPGRFSGRQFSNSRSEMNVSTLELGDSALYLCASSQTSGRVYTGELFFGEGSRLTVL.

The CDR3 reads CASSSPTGYMNTEAFF. The DNA of the CDR3 is TGTGCCAGCAGTTCCCCGACAGGGTATATGAACACTGAAGCTTTCTTT. The J gene is TRBJ1-1, the V gene TRBV6-5; TRBD1 matches 7 bases. CDR3 length equals 16 residues. J gave up 0 bases and V 4 bases, and 8 bases lay outside the gene matches. Germline V lookup: CDR1 MNHEY, CDR2 SVGAGI.

The J gene is TRBJ2-1, the V gene TRBV2, with 12 bases fitting TRBD2. Per the germline V gene, CDR1 is SNHLY and CDR2 is FYNNEI. V lost 6 bases to trimming and J lost 2 bases; unmatched junction nucleotides: 2. CDR3 length: 15 residues. The CDR3 spells CASSGTSGPYNEQFF. The CDR3 coding sequence is TGTGCCAGCAGCGGGACTAGCGGGCCCTACAATGAGCAGTTCTTC. The variable domain in full, with the rest retrieved from reference TRBV2 and TRBJ2-1, is EPEVTQTPSHQVTQMGQEVILRCVPISNHLYFYWYRQILGQKVEFLVSFYNNEISEKSEIFDDQFSVERPDGSNFTLKIRSTKLEDSAMYFCASSGTSGPYNEQFFGPGTRLTVL.

V and J are TRBV10-3 and TRBJ2-6; 7 bases are a match to TRBD1. This CDR3 is 17 amino acids long. J was trimmed by 2 bases and V by 6 bases; bases with no gene match: 10. CDR1 ENHRY and CDR2 SYGVKD come from the germline V gene. The CDR3 DNA follows: TGTGCCATCAGAGGGACAGCCCCTCGGGCTGGGGCCAACGTCCTGACTTTC. Amino acids: CAIRGTAPRAGANVLTF.

The rearrangement joins TRBV19 to TRBJ2-1; TRBD1 or TRBD2 may be the D gene (5 bases each). The length of the CDR3 is 14 residues. With 11 bases removed from V and 4 bases from J, the gap between germline ends came to 18 bases. CDR1 and CDR2 from the germline V gene are LNHDA and SQIVND (reference sequence). The CDR3 nucleotides read TGTGCCCGGTACCGGGACCCCGGGTACAATGAGCAGTTCTTC. This translates into CARYRDPGYNEQFF.

The rearrangement links TRBV25-1 to TRBJ1-1, with D hard to call. Between the trimmed V and J ends, which lost 10 bases and 3 bases, there was a span of 15 bases. This CDR3 is 13 amino acids long. The V gene's germline CDR1 is MGHDK and CDR2 SYGVNS. CDR3 DNA sequence: TGTGCCACGTCCCCCCCTGGGGACACTGAAGCTTTCTTT. Translation gives CATSPPGDTEAFF.

A single count supports this clone. This sequence joins TRBV11-2 and TRBJ2-2; 9 nucleotides agree with TRBD2. The CDR3 length is 15 residues. The junction had 10 bases not matched to a gene; V was cut back by 5 bases and J by 9 bases. Germline V gives CDR1 SGHAT, CDR2 FQNNGV. CDR3 in amino acids: CASSPGTSRHRELFF. As DNA, the CDR3 is TGTGCCAGCAGCCCCGGGACTAGCCGCCACCGGGAGCTGTTTTTT. Combining the CDR3 with reference TRBV11-2 and TRBJ2-2 gives the whole variable domain EAGVAQSPRYKIIEKRQSVAFWCNPISGHATLYWYQQILGQGPKLLIQFQNNGVVDDSQLPKDRFSAERLKGVDSTLKIQPAKLEDSAVYLCASSPGTSRHRELFFGEGSRLTVL.

The chain links TRBV28 to TRBJ2-1, with TRBD2 matching 8 bases. V lost 1 base, J lost 0 bases, and 11 bases stayed unmatched. Germline V gives CDR1 MDHEN, CDR2 SYDVKM. The CDR3 spans 19 residues. The CDR3 is CASSLLSGLAGLSYNEQFF. The CDR3 DNA follows: TGTGCCAGCAGTTTATTAAGTGGGCTAGCGGGCCTCTCCTACAATGAGCAGTTCTTC.

This sequence joins TRBV9 and TRBJ1-2; tentative D call: TRBD1 (5 bases). Germline lookup yields CDR1 SGDLS and CDR2 YYNGEE. The V end lost 0 bases, the J end lost 4 bases, and 13 bases lay between the germline ends. There are 15 residues in the CDR3. CDR3 coding DNA: TGTGCCAGCAGCGTAGCCCCGACAGATTTCTATGGCTACACCTTC. This codes for CASSVAPTDFYGYTF.

The rearrangement links TRBV5-1 to TRBJ2-2; D gene uncertain. CDR1 SGHRS and CDR2 YFSETQ come from the germline V gene. V was cut by 7 bases and J by 8 bases, with 9 bases left in between. The CDR3 sequence is 11 residues long. In nucleotides, the CDR3 is TGCGCCAGCTTAAGGAGTGGGGAGCTGTTTTTT. Translated: CASLRSGELFF.

The chain is built from TRBV7-6 and TRBJ2-6; no firm D call. V lost 8 bases and J lost 3, with 11 bases in between. The CDR3 extends over 14 amino acids. Germline V gene sequence: CDR1 SGHVS, CDR2 FNYEAQ. CDR3 in amino acids: CASGWLSGANVLTF. CDR3 coding DNA: TGTGCCAGCGGATGGTTGAGTGGGGCCAACGTCCTGACTTTC.

The chain recombines TRBV4-2 with TRBJ2-1; weak D call: TRBD1 (5 bases). V was pared by 1 base and J by 2 bases, with 12 bases between. CDR1 and CDR2 (germline): LGHNA, YNFKEQ. The CDR3 spans 16 residues. The DNA of the CDR3 is TGTGCCAGCAGCCAAGTCAGGGCTACCCCCTACAATGAGCAGTTCTTC. It encodes CASSQVRATPYNEQFF.

This clone was detected only a few times. The chain is built from TRBV28 and TRBJ2-5; TRBD2 is a possible D gene (6 bases). This CDR3 comprises 15 residues. Looked up from germline, CDR1 is MDHEN and CDR2 is SYDVKM. V was clipped by 3 bases and J by 6 bases, with 17 bases between them. For the CDR3, the DNA is TGTGCCAGCAGTTTTTATATGCAGGGAGGAAAGACCCAGTACTTC. Translated, it gives CASSFYMQGGKTQYF.

This chain links TRBV27 with TRBJ1-1; a weak D match, TRBD1 (5 bases). CDR1 and CDR2 from the germline V gene are MNHEY and SMNVEV (reference sequence). The V gene lost 6 bases and the J gene lost 0 bases, with 11 bases spanning the gap. The CDR3 covers 14 residues. CDR3 sequence reads: CASSQAGVNTEAFF. CDR3 nucleotides: TGTGCCAGCAGCCAGGCGGGGGTGAACACTGAAGCTTTCTTT.

The genes are TRBV6-1 and TRBJ2-2; the D gene is possibly TRBD2 (5 bases). The CDR3 runs 17 residues. Germline V lookup: CDR1 MNHNS, CDR2 SASEGT. V shed 2 bases and J shed 5 bases, with 18 bases lying between them. The CDR3 here is CASSETDPGGGTGELFF. The CDR3 nucleotides are TGTGCCAGCAGTGAAACCGATCCGGGTGGAGGAACCGGGGAGCTGTTTTTT.

The V call is TRBV7-9, the J call TRBJ2-7; D ambiguous. The CDR3 is 13 residues long. Per the germline V gene, CDR1 is SEHNR and CDR2 is FQNEAQ (reference sequence). V lost 3 bases to trimming and J lost 6 bases, with 12 bases between them. The CDR3 loop reads CASSFWSPGEQYF. The CDR3 DNA reads TGTGCCAGCAGCTTTTGGTCCCCTGGCGAGCAGTACTTC.

The genes are TRBV18 and TRBJ1-2; TRBD1 is a possible D gene (5 bases). Germline V gives CDR1 KGHSH, CDR2 LQKENI. Trimming cost V 5 bases and J 6 bases, with 13 bases left between them. CDR3 size: 13 residues. The CDR3 loop is CASSTLGVNGYTF. DNA of the CDR3: TGTGCCAGCTCAACCCTGGGGGTTAATGGCTACACCTTC.

The rearrangement uses TRBV23-1 and TRBJ2-5; D is possibly TRBD1 (6 bases). TRBV23-1 carries the ORF label, with uncertain function. The CDR3 is 18 residues long. Trimming removed 4 bases from V and 0 bases from J, with 21 bases in between. The CDR3 here is CASSRRGRLERHQETQYF. CDR3 nucleotide sequence: TGCGCCAGCAGTCGCAGGGGACGGCTAGAGAGGCACCAAGAGACCCAGTACTTC.

This chain joins TRBV11-2 and TRBJ2-7, with TRBD1 matching over 10 bases. The germline CDR1 and CDR2 sequences are SGHAT and FQNNGV. The J segment lost 0 bases and the V segment lost 5 bases, leaving 10 bases of the junction unmatched. This CDR3 has 17 amino acids. The CDR3, as DNA: TGTGCCAGCAGCATCCGGGACAGGGGACCATACTCCTACGAGCAGTACTTC. Residues: CASSIRDRGPYSYEQYF.

The V call is TRBV19, the J call TRBJ2-7; D may be TRBD1 (6 bases). This CDR3 spans 15 amino acids. Trimming removed 5 bases from V and 0 bases from J, with 14 bases in between. Germline CDR1 reads LNHDA; CDR2 reads SQIVND (reference sequence). This chain's CDR3 is CASSPRRDTSYEQYF. CDR3 nucleotide sequence: TGTGCCAGTAGTCCTCGAAGGGACACCTCCTACGAGCAGTACTTC.

The chain joins TRBV30 to TRBJ2-1; unclear D gene. This CDR3 spans 14 amino acids. V gave up 1 base and J gave up 0 bases, with 7 bases separating them. From germline, CDR1 is GTSNPN and CDR2 SVGIG (reference sequence). The CDR3, as DNA: TGTGCCTGGAGTGCGGTGAGCTCCTACAATGAGCAGTTCTTC. Translated: CAWSAVSSYNEQFF.

V gene TRBV2 combines with J gene TRBJ2-7; D is perhaps TRBD1 (6 bases). V lost 6 bases to trimming and J lost 2 bases, with 14 bases between them. CDR1 is SNHLY and CDR2 is FYNNEI in the germline V gene. This CDR3 has 14 amino acids. The CDR3 sequence: CASSFNRVPYEQYF. Here the CDR3 DNA reads TGTGCCAGCAGCTTCAACAGGGTCCCCTACGAGCAGTACTTC.

This clone has more than one count but fewer than ten. The DNA for the CDR3 is TGTGCCAGCAGTTACCTTAACAGCTCTGGGGCCAACGTCCTGACTTTC. Residues: CASSYLNSSGANVLTF. V gene TRBV6-5 combines with J gene TRBJ2-6; D gene ambiguous. Trimming cost V 2 bases and J 0 bases, with 8 bases left between them. Germline loops: CDR1 MNHEY, CDR2 SVGAGI. CDR3 length: 16 amino acids.

The V call is TRBV14, the J call TRBJ2-1; no definite D call. CDR1 and CDR2 (germline): SGHDN, FVKESK. This CDR3 has 12 amino acids. Trimming removed 4 bases from V and 6 bases from J, with 7 bases in between. CDR3 residues: CASSRQSNEQFF. The CDR3 DNA follows: TGTGCCAGCAGCCGTCAGAGCAATGAGCAGTTCTTC.